Below are 14 T cell receptor beta chains sequenced from a single sample in a study of blood T cell repertoires in COVID-19. Only in-frame clones appear in the TCRdb table, and some are missing; sequencing was by immunoSEQ multiplex PCR. This sample has about 230,000 clones, with 85% to 90% found just once. The material sequenced was PBMCs or T cells enriched from blood (not recorded which). All receptors derive from a woman aged 25 to 45 with acute COVID-19.

The V gene is TRBV9, the J gene TRBJ1-4; D is perhaps TRBD1 (6 bases). The CDR3 sequence is 13 residues long. Germline CDR1 SGDLS, CDR2 YYNGEE. The germline V and J ends were trimmed by 0 bases and 8 bases, with 8 bases remaining between them. The CDR3 nucleotides are TGTGCCAGCAGCGTAGTTCAGGGGGAAAAACTGTTTTTT. This encodes CASSVVQGEKLFF.

The chain uses TRBV18 and TRBJ2-3; D is possibly TRBD1 (6 bases). CDR1 is KGHSH, CDR2 LQKENI, per germline. The CDR3 contains 15 residues. The V end lost 3 bases, the J end lost 4 bases, and 14 bases lay between the germline ends. This CDR3 is CASSPLTGIADTQYF. In DNA, the CDR3 is TGTGCCAGCTCACCTCTTACAGGGATCGCAGATACGCAGTATTTT.

J is TRBJ2-3 and V is TRBV9; 9 bases fit TRBD2. The CDR3 loop spans 15 amino acids. Trimming cost V 4 bases and J 5 bases; bases outside gene matches: 8. Germline assignment: CDR1 SGDLS and CDR2 YYNGEE. CDR3 bases: TGTGCCAGCAGCACCCCGGGGACTAGCCAAGATACGCAGTATTTT. It is translated as CASSTPGTSQDTQYF.

This clone turned up a few times. The V gene is TRBV14, the J gene TRBJ1-2; D possibly corresponds to TRBD1 (5 bases). Trimming pared 6 bases from V and 4 bases from J, leaving 15 bases between. Germline loops: CDR1 SGHDN, CDR2 FVKESK. This CDR3 is 14 amino acids long. CDR3 in amino acids: CASSLNGHIYGYTF. In nucleotides, the CDR3 is TGTGCCAGCAGTTTAAACGGACACATCTATGGCTACACCTTC.

The chain has TRBV7-8 and TRBJ1-4; the match to TRBD1 covers 7 bases. Germline trimming cut 0 bases from V and 7 bases from J; bases unmatched to any gene: 11. Germline V CDR1 and CDR2: SGHVS, FQNEAQ. The CDR3 length is 17 residues. The CDR3 sequence: CASSLADRAGLGEKLFF. CDR3 DNA: TGTGCCAGCAGCTTAGCCGACAGGGCCGGGTTGGGTGAAAAACTGTTTTTT.

The V call is TRBV6-5, the J call TRBJ1-1, with a possible D match to TRBD1 (5 bases). CDR1 and CDR2 from the germline V gene are MNHEY and SVGAGI. V was cut by 8 bases and J by 10 bases, with 14 bases left in between. The CDR3 sequence is 11 residues long. CDR3 coding DNA: TGTGCCAGCTTCGCGGGGGGGGGAGCTTTCTTT. Protein sequence: CASFAGGGAFF.

The CDR3 bases are TGTGCCAGCAGCGAGGGTAGCGGGGGGACCTCTTACAATGAGCAGTTCTTC. This sequence encodes CASSEGSGGTSYNEQFF. The chain couples TRBV9 to TRBJ2-1, with TRBD2 matching 10 bases. The CDR3 is 17 residues long. In germline, CDR1 is SGDLS, CDR2 YYNGEE. The V segment lost 3 bases and the J segment 4 bases; nucleotides outside the gene matches: 10. The variable domain in full, completed from reference TRBV9 and TRBJ2-1, reads DSGVTQTPKHLITATGQRVTLRCSPRSGDLSVYWYQQSLDQGLQFLIQYYNGEERAKGNILERFSAQQFPDLHSELNLSSLELGDSALYFCASSEGSGGTSYNEQFFGPGTRLTVL.

The chain uses TRBV5-4 and TRBJ2-6; D remains ambiguous. Deletions cut 1 base from V and 0 bases from J, with 8 bases between. The CDR3 has 16 amino acids. In germline, CDR1 is SGHNT, CDR2 YYREEE (reference sequence). The CDR3 DNA reads TGTGCCAGCAGCTTGATAGAGGTCTCTGGGGCCAACGTCCTGACTTTC. It translates to CASSLIEVSGANVLTF.

This chain links TRBV30 with TRBJ2-1; the match to TRBD2 covers 10 bases. The CDR3 totals 15 residues. Germline V gene lookup returns CDR1 GTSNPN and CDR2 SVGIG (reference sequence). V lost 0 bases and J lost 7; bases outside the gene matches: 6. This CDR3 reads CAWSVLSGGANEQFF. CDR3 in DNA: TGTGCCTGGAGTGTACTGAGCGGGGGGGCGAATGAGCAGTTCTTC.

The chain has TRBV5-1 and TRBJ2-3, with TRBD2 identical over 7 bases. J lost 2 bases, V lost 0 bases, and 6 bases had no gene match. This CDR3 region has 16 residues. From germline, CDR1 is SGHRS and CDR2 YFSETQ. The CDR3 coding sequence is TGCGCCAGCAGCTTGGGGGGGGGTTACCCCACAGATACGCAGTATTTT. Amino acids: CASSLGGGYPTDTQYF.

The chain uses TRBV14 and TRBJ2-1, with TRBD2 as a possible D gene (6 bases). Trimming took off 3 bases at V and 10 bases at J, with 13 bases between the two ends. The CDR3 covers 13 residues. Germline loops: CDR1 SGHDN, CDR2 FVKESK. CDR3 residues: CASSQTRRSEQFF. The CDR3 coding sequence is TGTGCCAGCAGCCAGACTAGGAGGAGCGAGCAGTTCTTC.

V and J are TRBV5-6 and TRBJ1-1; D perhaps matches TRBD1 (5 bases). CDR3 length equals 15 residues. The germline V gene has CDR1 SGHDT and CDR2 YYEEEE. V was cut by 1 base and J by 0 bases, with 10 bases left in between. Here the CDR3 reads CASSLWPGVNTEAFF. The DNA for the CDR3 is TGTGCCAGCAGCTTGTGGCCGGGGGTGAACACTGAAGCTTTCTTT.

This chain links TRBV19 with TRBJ2-1; 16 bases map to TRBD2. CDR3 length: 16 residues. Germline loops: CDR1 LNHDA, CDR2 SQIVND (reference sequence). The V segment lost 3 bases and the J segment 9 bases; nucleotides outside the gene matches: 5. CDR3 bases: TGTGCCAGTAGTATGGGACTAGCGGGGGGGCAGGTTGAGCAGTTCTTC. This encodes CASSMGLAGGQVEQFF.

Here the CDR3 DNA reads TGTGCCAGCAGCTTGTCAGGCGAAGCTTTCTTT. Translation: CASSLSGEAFF. V is TRBV7-2 and J is TRBJ1-1; no clear D. The CDR3 runs to 11 residues. V was clipped by 3 bases and J by 8 bases, with 7 bases between them. Germline V gene data show CDR1 as SGHTA and CDR2 as FQGNSA.